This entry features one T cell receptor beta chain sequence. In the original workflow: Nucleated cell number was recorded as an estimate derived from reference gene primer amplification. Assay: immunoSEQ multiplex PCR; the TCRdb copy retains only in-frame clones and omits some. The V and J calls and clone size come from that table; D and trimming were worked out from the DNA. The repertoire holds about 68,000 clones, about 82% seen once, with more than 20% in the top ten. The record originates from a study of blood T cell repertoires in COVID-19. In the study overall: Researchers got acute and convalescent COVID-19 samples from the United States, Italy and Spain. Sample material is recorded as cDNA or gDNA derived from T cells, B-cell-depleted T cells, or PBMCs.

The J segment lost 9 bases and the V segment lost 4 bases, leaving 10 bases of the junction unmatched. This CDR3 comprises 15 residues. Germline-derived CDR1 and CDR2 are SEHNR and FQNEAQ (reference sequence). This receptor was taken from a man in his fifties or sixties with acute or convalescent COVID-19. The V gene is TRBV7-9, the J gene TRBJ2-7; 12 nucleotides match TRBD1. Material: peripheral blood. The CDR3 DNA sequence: TGTGCCAGCAGCTCGCCGGGACAGGGGGCTGCGGTGCAGTACTTC. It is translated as CASSSPGQGAAVQYF.